The 11 T cell receptor beta chains below were found in one sample sequenced in a study of blood T cell repertoires in COVID-19. Repertoires were generated with immunoSEQ multiplex PCR, while TCRdb's copy carries only in-frame clones and drops some. The sample consists of some 230,000 clones, around 84% of them appearing once. Input material: peripheral blood. The origin of the receptors is a man aged 40-55 years with acute or convalescent COVID-19.

This clone was observed once. The rearrangement uses TRBV7-8 and TRBJ2-7; D gene uncertain. Trimming took off 4 bases at V and 4 bases at J, with 14 bases between the two ends. Germline lookup yields CDR1 SGHVS and CDR2 FQNEAQ. The CDR3 is 14 residues long. The CDR3 bases are TGTGCCAGCAGCTCAACCGACTCCCAGTACGAGCAGTACTTC. Translating it yields CASSSTDSQYEQYF. The whole variable domain, remainder taken from reference TRBV7-8 and TRBJ2-7, is GAGVSQSPRYKVAKRGQDVALRCDPISGHVSLFWYQQALGQGPEFLTYFQNEAQLDKSGLPSDRFFAERPEGSVSTLKIQRTQQEDSAVYLCASSSTDSQYEQYFGPGTRLTVT.

The chain employs TRBV5-1 and TRBJ1-2, with D hard to call. Trimming removed 2 bases at V and 5 bases at J, with 10 bases between. CDR1 and CDR2 (germline): SGHRS, YFSETQ. The CDR3 is 13 amino acids. DNA for the CDR3: TGCGCCAGCAGCTTTTCGCCACAGTATGGCTACACCTTC. Translated, it gives CASSFSPQYGYTF.

The rearrangement joins TRBV3-1 (or the pseudogene TRBV3-2) to TRBJ1-4; the match to TRBD1 covers 7 bases. Germline V gene data show CDR1 as LGHDT and CDR2 as YNNKEL (reference sequence). With V trimmed by 3 bases and J by 4 bases, 11 bases remained unmatched. The CDR3 is made up of 17 amino acids. In DNA, the CDR3 is TGTGCCAGCAGCCATAGCCTAGAGGGGGCCCGTAATGAAAAACTGTTTTTT. Translation gives CASSHSLEGARNEKLFF.

V usage is TRBV18 and J usage is TRBJ1-2; TRBD1 might be the D (6 bases). This CDR3 has 14 residues. Germline V CDR1 and CDR2: KGHSH, LQKENI. V shed 2 bases and J shed 1 base, with 8 bases lying between them. CDR3 DNA: TGTGCCAGCTCACCATTGGACAGTAACTATGGCTACACCTTC. This codes for CASSPLDSNYGYTF.

This chain links TRBV3-1 (or the pseudogene TRBV3-2) with TRBJ1-1; D unclear. Between the trimmed V and J ends, which lost 5 bases and 0 bases, there was a span of 10 bases. The CDR3 runs 14 residues. Looked up from germline, CDR1 is LGHDT and CDR2 is YNNKEL (reference sequence). CDR3 DNA sequence: TGTGCCAGCAGCTATGGTAGAATGAACACTGAAGCTTTCTTT. Amino acids: CASSYGRMNTEAFF.

The chain is built from TRBV5-4 and TRBJ2-7, with a tentative D call TRBD2 (5 bases). Germline V gene lookup returns CDR1 SGHNT and CDR2 YYREEE (reference sequence). This CDR3 has 14 amino acids. Trimming removed 2 bases from V and 0 bases from J, with 9 bases in between. CDR3 residues: CASSLTGSSYEQYF. In nucleotides, the CDR3 is TGTGCCAGCAGCTTAACGGGGAGCTCCTACGAGCAGTACTTC.

The chain carries TRBV19 and TRBJ1-5, with TRBD1 matching 9 bases. Germline CDR1 is LNHDA and CDR2 is SQIVND (reference sequence). CDR3 length equals 16 residues. V shed 5 bases, J shed 1 base, and the junction held 6 bases outside the gene matches. The CDR3 region has the DNA TGTGCCAGTAGTGAGGGGACAGGGTCGAGCAATCAGCCCCAGCATTTT. This encodes CASSEGTGSSNQPQHF.

The chain recombines TRBV5-1 with TRBJ1-1, with 11 bases matching TRBD1. V was pared by 4 bases and J by 5 bases, with 4 bases of the junction left unmatched. This CDR3 comprises 14 residues. Germline values: CDR1 SGHRS, CDR2 YFSETQ. The chain's CDR3 is CASSAGQGETEAFF. In DNA form, the CDR3 reads TGCGCCAGCAGCGCGGGACAGGGGGAAACTGAAGCTTTCTTT.

The gene calls are TRBV5-8 and TRBJ1-2; D is unclear. The germline CDR1 and CDR2 sequences are SGHTS and YDEGEE. V dropped 2 bases and J dropped 0 bases, with 8 bases sitting between them. The CDR3 is 14 residues long. The chain's CDR3 is CASSLGSTNYGYTF. Written as DNA, the CDR3 is TGTGCCAGCAGCTTAGGGAGTACTAACTATGGCTACACCTTC. Drawing the rest from reference TRBV5-8 and TRBJ1-2, the complete variable domain is EAGVTQSPTHLIKTRGQQATLRCSPISGHTSVYWYQQALGLGLQFLLWYDEGEERNRGNFPPRFSGRQFPNYSSELNVNALELEDSALYLCASSLGSTNYGYTFGSGTRLTVV.

The rearrangement links TRBV9 to TRBJ1-2, with no clear D. CDR1 SGDLS and CDR2 YYNGEE come from the germline V gene. The CDR3 spans 14 residues. Trimming removed 0 bases from V and 3 bases from J, with 9 bases in between. For the CDR3, the DNA is TGTGCCAGCAGCGTAGGGCAGGACTACTATGGCTACACCTTC. Translated: CASSVGQDYYGYTF.

V usage is TRBV7-3 and J usage is TRBJ2-7, with 11 bases identical to TRBD1. The CDR3 is made up of 16 amino acids. J lost 0 bases, V lost 5 bases, and 6 bases had no gene match. Germline V gives CDR1 SGHTA, CDR2 FQGTGA. CDR3 sequence reads: CASSPDGTGGSYEQYF. The CDR3, as DNA: TGTGCCAGCAGCCCAGACGGGACAGGGGGCTCCTACGAGCAGTACTTC. The full variable domain, rest sourced from reference TRBV7-3 and TRBJ2-7, is GAGVSQTPSNKVTEKGKYVELRCDPISGHTALYWYRQSLGQGPEFLIYFQGTGAADDSGLPNDRFFAVRPEGSVSTLKIQRTERGDSAVYLCASSPDGTGGSYEQYFGPGTRLTVT.